This entry lists 6 T cell receptor beta chains sequenced from one sample in a study of post-analysis software for immune sequencing data. General study results and limits: Four to six TRBV segments were more frequent in patients than controls; TRBV5-6, TRBV5-1 and TRBV20-1 belonged to this group.

cDNA libraries of TCR beta carried unique molecular identifiers. TCRdb re-analysed the PCR reads in MiXCR, keeping a single row per CDR3 protein. The repertoire holds hundreds of thousands of distinct CDR3 sequences, with roughly 27% as singletons. The antigens for these receptors are not known. The sample comprised blood. All receptors come from a girl aged 10 to 17 with multiple sclerosis.

The chain links TRBV5-4 to TRBJ2-3, with D perhaps TRBD2 (5 bases). Trimming removed 3 bases at V and 2 bases at J, with 13 bases between. Germline assignment: CDR1 SGHNT and CDR2 YYREEE (reference sequence). The CDR3 extends over 15 amino acids. The CDR3 DNA sequence: TGTGCCAGCAGCTCGACCGGGGTCCTCACAGATACGCAGTATTTT. It codes for CASSSTGVLTDTQYF. The full variable domain, in which reference TRBV5-4 and TRBJ2-3 provide the parts outside the CDR3, is ETGVTQSPTHLIKTRGQQVTLRCSSQSGHNTVSWYQQALGQGPQFIFQYYREEENGRGNFPPRFSGLQFPNYSSELNVNALELDDSALYLCASSSTGVLTDTQYFGPGTRLTVL.

The chain employs TRBV20-1 and TRBJ2-3; 10 bases line up with TRBD2. The germline V gene has CDR1 DFQATT and CDR2 SNEGSKA (reference sequence). J lost 1 base, V lost 3 bases, and 7 bases had no gene match. The CDR3 is 16 amino acids. Written as DNA, the CDR3 is TGCAGTGCTAGTATGAGCGGGGGGGCCGGCACAGATACGCAGTATTTT. Translation: CSASMSGGAGTDTQYF.

This clonotype was found a few times. This rearrangement joins TRBV7-2 to TRBJ1-1; D unclear. V lost 1 base and J 0 bases, leaving 15 bases between the germline ends. In germline, CDR1 is SGHTA, CDR2 FQGNSA. The CDR3 has 17 residues. CDR3 DNA: TGTGCCAGCAGCTTAGTCGTCGGCAGGCCCATGAACACTGAAGCTTTCTTT. Its protein is CASSLVVGRPMNTEAFF.

This chain uses TRBV29-1 with TRBJ2-7; D unresolved. Looked up from germline, CDR1 is SQVTM and CDR2 is ANQGSEA. V dropped 4 bases and J dropped 10 bases, with 14 bases sitting between them. CDR3 length: 11 residues. CDR3 sequence: CSVAGSNIQYF. In DNA form, the CDR3 reads TGCAGCGTTGCGGGCTCCAATATACAGTACTTC.

The gene calls are TRBV5-1 and TRBJ2-5; 12 bases agree with TRBD1. The CDR3 length is 15 residues. From germline, CDR1 is SGHRS and CDR2 YFSETQ. J was trimmed by 5 bases and V by 3 bases; bases with no gene match: 5. For the CDR3, the DNA is TGCGCCAGCAGCTCGGGGGACAGGGGGCTCGAGACCCAGTACTTC. Amino acids: CASSSGDRGLETQYF.

As to this clonotype: Mismatch with germline at one junction end may stem from a read error. The chain carries TRBV4-1 and TRBJ2-3; no reliable D call. The CDR3 covers 17 residues. Germline V lookup: CDR1 MGHRA, CDR2 YSYEKL. The CDR3 sequence: CAGSQAPVGSGTDTQYF. The CDR3 DNA sequence: TGCGCCGGCAGCCAGGCCCCGGTCGGCAGCGGCACAGATACGCAGTATTTT.